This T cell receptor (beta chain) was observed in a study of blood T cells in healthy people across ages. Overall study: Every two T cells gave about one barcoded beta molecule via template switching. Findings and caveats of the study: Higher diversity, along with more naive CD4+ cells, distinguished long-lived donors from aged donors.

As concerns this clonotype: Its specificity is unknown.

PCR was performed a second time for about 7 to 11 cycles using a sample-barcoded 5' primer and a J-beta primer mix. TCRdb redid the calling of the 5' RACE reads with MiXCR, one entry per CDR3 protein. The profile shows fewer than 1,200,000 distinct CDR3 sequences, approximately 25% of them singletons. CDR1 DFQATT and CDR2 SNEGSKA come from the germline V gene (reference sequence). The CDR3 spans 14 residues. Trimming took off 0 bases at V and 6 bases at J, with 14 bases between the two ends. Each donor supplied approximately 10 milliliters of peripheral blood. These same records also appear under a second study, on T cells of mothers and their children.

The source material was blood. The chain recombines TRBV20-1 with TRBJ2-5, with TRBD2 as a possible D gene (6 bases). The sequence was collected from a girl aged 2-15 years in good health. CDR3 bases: TGCAGTGCTAGAGATCCGTTCGGGGGAAAGACCCAGTACTTC. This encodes CSARDPFGGKTQYF.